The sequence of this T cell receptor (beta chain) was determined in a study of shared clonotypes between healthy human individuals. This clone was counted once. Trimming removed 6 bases from V and 0 bases from J; junction bases left unmatched: 7. Germline V lookup: CDR1 MDHEN, CDR2 SYDVKM. The CDR3 has 15 residues. Using immunoSEQ multiplex PCR, the repertoire was profiled, and TCRdb retains in-frame clones only, with some absent. The sample holds around 2,000,000 clones, approximately 95% seen once. This chain connects TRBV28 to TRBJ1-2; TRBD1 aligns across 7 bases. This receptor was identified in a man between 18 and 29 years old in good health. Material: naive CD4+ T cells sorted from blood. Subset described: CD45RA+ positively selected. CDR3 sequence (DNA): TGTGCCAGCAGCGGAAACAGGGGCCCTAACTATGGCTACACCTTC. This sequence encodes CASSGNRGPNYGYTF.